The 12 T cell receptor beta chains in this list originate from one sample, sequenced in a study of graft-versus-host responses after intestinal transplantation. TCRdb keeps only in-frame clones here, not all; method: immunoSEQ multiplex PCR. The sample records fewer than 150,000 clones, just over 90% being singletons. No antigen is known for these receptors. The material sequenced was unstimulated CD4+ T cells sorted from spleen or lymph node cells, taken before intestinal transplant. The receptors shown here come from a human donor who received an intestinal transplant.

This clone was recorded once. The rearrangement uses TRBV19 and TRBJ1-2, with no clear D. Trimming removed 3 bases from V and 4 bases from J, with 9 bases in between. Germline V CDR1 and CDR2: LNHDA, SQIVND (reference sequence). The CDR3 runs 13 residues. DNA of the CDR3: TGTGCCAGTAGTATGAAGGGTGGCTATGGCTACACCTTC. Translated, it gives CASSMKGGYGYTF. Drawing the rest from reference TRBV19 and TRBJ1-2, the complete variable domain is DGGITQSPKYLFRKEGQNVTLSCEQNLNHDAMYWYRQDPGQGLRLIYYSQIVNDFQKGDIAEGYSVSREKKESFPLTVTSAQKNPTAFYLCASSMKGGYGYTFGSGTRLTVV.

The chain joins TRBV2 to TRBJ2-3, with 7 positions matching TRBD1. Germline CDR1 and CDR2: SNHLY and FYNNEI. The CDR3 is 18 amino acids. The V segment lost 3 bases and the J segment 2 bases; nucleotides outside the gene matches: 14. The CDR3: CASSDVGQMFLHTDTQYF. In DNA form, the CDR3 reads TGTGCCAGCAGTGACGTGGGACAGATGTTTCTCCACACAGATACGCAGTATTTT.

This sequence joins TRBV5-1 and TRBJ2-1; the D gene is possibly TRBD2 (7 bases). The CDR3 length is 15 residues. Germline CDR1 is SGHRS and CDR2 is YFSETQ. V lost 1 base and J 2 bases, leaving 10 bases between the germline ends. CDR3 coding DNA: TGCGCCAGCAGCTTGCAGGGGACTACCTACAATGAGCAGTTCTTC. Its translation is CASSLQGTTYNEQFF. The full variable domain, rest sourced from reference TRBV5-1 and TRBJ2-1, is KAGVTQTPRYLIKTRGQQVTLSCSPISGHRSVSWYQQTPGQGLQFLFEYFSETQRNKGNFPGRFSGRQFSNSRSEMNVSTLELGDSALYLCASSLQGTTYNEQFFGPGTRLTVL.

The V call is TRBV6-1, the J call TRBJ1-3; no reliable D call. Germline-derived CDR1 and CDR2 are MNHNS and SASEGT. V gave up 5 bases and J gave up 4 bases, with 6 bases separating them. The length of the CDR3 is 12 residues. This CDR3 reads CASSSLGNTIYF. In nucleotides, the CDR3 is TGTGCCAGCAGTAGTCTGGGAAACACCATATATTTT.

The V gene is TRBV6-5, the J gene TRBJ1-2, with no clear D. The V gene's germline CDR1 is MNHEY and CDR2 SVGAGI. V dropped 0 bases and J dropped 1 base, with 9 bases sitting between them. The CDR3 totals 15 residues. In DNA, the CDR3 is TGTGCCAGCAGTTACTCGAAATGGGATAACTATGGCTACACCTTC. Translating gives CASSYSKWDNYGYTF.

The chain uses TRBV7-2 and TRBJ2-1; perhaps TRBD2 as D (7 bases). V was shortened by 5 bases and J by 5 bases, with 16 bases between the two germline ends. This CDR3 is 15 amino acids long. The germline V gene has CDR1 SGHTA and CDR2 FQGNSA. The CDR3 bases are TGTGCCAGCAGCAGCTATGCGGGGGCCAACAATGAGCAGTTCTTC. Protein product: CASSSYAGANNEQFF.

The chain couples TRBV6-5 to TRBJ1-6; perhaps TRBD1 as D (6 bases). V lost 7 bases and J lost 1, with 11 bases in between. The CDR3 consists of 15 residues. Germline values: CDR1 MNHEY, CDR2 SVGAGI. The CDR3 coding sequence is TGTGCCAGCATCCCGGGACAATCCTATAATTCACCCCTCCACTTT. It specifies CASIPGQSYNSPLHF.

The chain is built from TRBV11-3 and TRBJ2-1, with TRBD2 as a possible D gene (5 bases). CDR3 length equals 15 residues. The V and J ends lost 5 bases and 5 bases respectively, with 16 bases between them. Germline V gene lookup returns CDR1 SGHNT and CDR2 YENEEA. As DNA, the CDR3 is TGTGCCAGCAGCCTCGCCGATAAGCGGAACAATGAGCAGTTCTTC. This codes for CASSLADKRNNEQFF.

This chain links TRBV6-5 with TRBJ1-6, with a weak D call TRBD1 (5 bases). Germline loops: CDR1 MNHEY, CDR2 SVGAGI. Between the trimmed V and J ends, which lost 4 bases and 9 bases, there was a span of 10 bases. This CDR3 comprises 13 residues. CDR3 nucleotides: TGTGCCAGCAGTTGGGGCGCTTTTTCACCCCTCCACTTT. Residues: CASSWGAFSPLHF.

The V and J genes are TRBV6-6 and TRBJ1-2; 9 positions match TRBD1. Germline values: CDR1 MNHNY, CDR2 SVGAGI (reference sequence). The CDR3 is 13 residues long. Trimming at V came to 2 bases and at J to 9 bases, leaving 4 bases not matched to a gene. The CDR3 nucleotides are TGTGCCAGCAGTTACGGGACAGGGTCCAGCTACACCTTC. Amino acid sequence: CASSYGTGSSYTF.

The chain combines TRBV21-1 with TRBJ1-2; the D call of TRBD1 is as the table states it, not checked on the DNA. TRBV21-1 is a known pseudogene. The CDR3 has 15 amino acids. The chain's CDR3 is CASSKVTDTNYGYTF. DNA for the CDR3: TGTGCCAGCAGCAAAGTGACCGACACTAACTATGGCTACACCTTC.

The chain combines TRBV19 with TRBJ2-5, with D uncertain. Germline V gene sequence: CDR1 LNHDA, CDR2 SQIVND (reference sequence). Deletions cut 6 bases from V and 2 bases from J, with 13 bases between. This CDR3 contains 14 residues. The CDR3 DNA reads TGTGCCAGTAGACCCCGTACCCAGCAAGAGACCCAGTACTTC. Translating it yields CASRPRTQQETQYF.